This T cell receptor beta chain emerged from a study of low-dose radiotherapy and immunotherapy resistance in tumors. Time point: before trial treatment. As their treatment, donors received nivolumab, ipilimumab, aspirin, low-dose cyclophosphamide and low-dose radiotherapy. Patients with advanced, tumor-infiltrating lymphocyte-negative solid tumors were eligible. Primers used for first-strand cDNA, a TRAV- and TRBV-specific set, covered both alpha and beta chains. A roughly 19-cycle PCR with a constant-region primer and V-primer adapter amplified TCRs. mRNA, after isolation, was amplified by in vitro transcription. In TCRdb, the reads were re-called with MiXCR into one record per CDR3 protein. The sample lists 100,000 or so distinct CDR3 sequences, just under 9.5% occurring once. This clonotype was detected many times. The germline V gene has CDR1 DFQATT and CDR2 SNEGSKA (reference sequence). Trimming pared 6 bases from V and 3 bases from J, leaving 12 bases between. The CDR3 has 13 amino acids.

This chain uses TRBV20-1 with TRBJ1-5; D is unresolved. The material sequenced was PBMCs, taken before treatment. This receptor was taken from a male donor with prostate cancer. CDR3 sequence: CSAGGFFNQPQHF. CDR3 nucleotide sequence: TGCAGTGCGGGAGGGTTTTTCAATCAGCCCCAGCATTTT.